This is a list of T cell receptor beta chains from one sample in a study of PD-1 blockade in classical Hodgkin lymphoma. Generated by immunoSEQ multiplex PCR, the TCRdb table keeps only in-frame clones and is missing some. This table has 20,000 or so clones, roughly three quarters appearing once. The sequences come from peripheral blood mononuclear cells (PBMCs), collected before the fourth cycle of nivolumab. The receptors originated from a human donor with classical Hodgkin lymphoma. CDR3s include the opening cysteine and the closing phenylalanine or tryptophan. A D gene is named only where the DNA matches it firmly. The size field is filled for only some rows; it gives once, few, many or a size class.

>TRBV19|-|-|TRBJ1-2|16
CASTSSLGPGSYGYTF
TGTGCCAGTACCTCTAGCCTCGGGCCAGGGAGCTATGGCTACACCTTC
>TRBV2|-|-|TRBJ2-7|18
CASSEETIQGHRPYEQYF
TGTGCCAGCAGTGAAGAAACTATCCAGGGCCACCGCCCTTACGAGCAGTACTTC
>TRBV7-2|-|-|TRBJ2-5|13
CASTGLGPETQYF
TGTGCCAGCACCGGACTCGGCCCAGAGACCCAGTACTTC
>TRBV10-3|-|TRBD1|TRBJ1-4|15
CAISDRDRGGEKLFF
TGTGCCATCAGTGACCGGGACAGGGGCGGTGAAAAACTGTTTTTT
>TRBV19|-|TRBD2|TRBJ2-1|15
CASSTGLAGTHEQFF
TGTGCCAGTAGTACCGGGCTAGCGGGGACACATGAGCAGTTCTTC
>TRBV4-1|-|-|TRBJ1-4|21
CASSRTRGVVGTENLNEKLFF
TGCGCCAGCAGTCGGACCAGAGGGGTGGTGGGAACAGAGAACTTAAATGAAAAACTGTTTTTT
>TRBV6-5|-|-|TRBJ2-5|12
CASSYTGGTQYF
TGTGCCAGCAGTTACACTGGGGGGACCCAGTACTTC
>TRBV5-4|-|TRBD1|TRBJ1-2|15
CASSLQGQGSRGYTF
TGTGCCAGCAGCTTGCAAGGACAGGGATCGAGAGGCTACACCTTC
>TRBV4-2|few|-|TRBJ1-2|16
CASSQEAQSTNYGYTF
TGTGCCAGCAGCCAAGAGGCACAGTCGACTAACTATGGCTACACCTTC
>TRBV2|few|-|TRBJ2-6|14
CASSPSSGANVLTF
TGTGCCAGTTCTCCTAGCTCTGGGGCCAACGTCCTGACTTTC
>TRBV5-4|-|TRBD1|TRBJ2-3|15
CASSRQGRRTDTQYF
TGTGCCAGCAGCAGACAGGGGCGTAGGACAGATACGCAGTATTTT
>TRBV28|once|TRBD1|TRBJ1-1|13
CASSLGRGLGAFF
TGTGCCAGCAGTTTAGGCAGGGGGCTGGGAGCTTTCTTT
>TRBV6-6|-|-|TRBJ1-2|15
CASSYSVRYPSLYTF
TGTGCCAGCAGTTACTCCGTCAGGTATCCCTCGCTTTACACCTTC
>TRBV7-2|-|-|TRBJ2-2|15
CASSPGTFGTGELFF
TGTGCCAGCAGCCCGGGGACCTTCGGCACCGGGGAGCTGTTTTTT
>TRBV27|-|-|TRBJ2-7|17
CASSLGFLGIGAYEQYF
TGTGCCAGCAGTTTAGGGTTTTTGGGCATAGGCGCCTACGAGCAGTACTTC
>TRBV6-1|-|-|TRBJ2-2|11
CASSGGLRLCF
TGTGCCAGCAGTGGTGGACTTAGACTTTGTTTT
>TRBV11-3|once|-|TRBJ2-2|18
CASSPEGFGRGDAGELFF
TGTGCCAGCAGCCCCGAAGGGTTTGGCAGGGGGGATGCCGGGGAGCTGTTTTTT
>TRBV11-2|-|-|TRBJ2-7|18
CASSFRVTGTGFTYEQYF
TGTGCCAGCAGCTTCAGAGTTACTGGGACCGGGTTTACCTACGAGCAGTACTTC
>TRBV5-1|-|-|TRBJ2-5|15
CASSLSLTGQETQYF
TGCGCCAGCAGCTTGAGTCTGACAGGCCAAGAGACCCAGTACTTC
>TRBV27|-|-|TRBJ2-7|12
CASSRNNIEQYF
TGTGCCAGCAGTCGAAACAACATAGAGCAGTACTTC
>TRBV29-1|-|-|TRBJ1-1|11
CSVISGLEPFF
TGCAGCGTGATCTCCGGGCTGGAGCCCTTCTTT
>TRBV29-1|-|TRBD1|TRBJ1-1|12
CSVGQGDTEAFF
TGCAGCGTTGGACAGGGGGACACTGAAGCTTTCTTT
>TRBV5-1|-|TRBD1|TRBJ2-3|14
CASRENRGRVYLYF
TGCGCCAGCAGAGAGAACAGGGGGCGGGTATACCTGTATTTT
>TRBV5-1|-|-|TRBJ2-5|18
CASSGDWVMKGFQETQYF
TGCGCCAGCAGCGGGGACTGGGTGATGAAGGGGTTCCAAGAGACCCAGTACTTC
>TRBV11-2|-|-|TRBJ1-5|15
CASRRYLYSNQPQHF
TGTGCCAGCAGGCGTTACCTCTATAGCAATCAGCCCCAGCATTTT
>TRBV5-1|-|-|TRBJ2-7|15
CASSLNAGTAYEQYF
TGCGCCAGCAGCTTGAACGCGGGCACCGCCTACGAGCAGTACTTC
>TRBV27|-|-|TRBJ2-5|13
CASSPPEGETQYF
TGTGCCAGCAGTCCGCCAGAGGGAGAGACCCAGTACTTC
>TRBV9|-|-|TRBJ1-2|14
CASSKGQSNYGYTF
TGTGCCAGCAGTAAAGGACAGAGCAACTATGGCTACACCTTC
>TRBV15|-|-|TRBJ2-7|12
CATSGQTYEQYF
TGTGCCACCAGCGGACAGACCTACGAGCAGTACTTC
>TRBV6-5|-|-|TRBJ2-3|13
CASSPAGWDTQYF
TGTGCCAGCAGTCCCGCCGGTTGGGATACGCAGTATTTT
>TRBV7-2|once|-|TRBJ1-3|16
CASSLTRLMQGNTIYF
TGTGCCAGCAGCTTGACCCGCCTTATGCAAGGAAACACCATATATTTT
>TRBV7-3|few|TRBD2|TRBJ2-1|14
CASSPPGRVWEQFF
TGTGCCAGCAGCCCCCCAGGGAGGGTGTGGGAGCAGTTCTTC
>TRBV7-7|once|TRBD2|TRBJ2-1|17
CASSYQGGLAGYNEQFF
TGTGCCAGCAGCTACCAGGGCGGACTAGCGGGGTACAATGAGCAGTTCTTC
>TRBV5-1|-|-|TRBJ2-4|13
CASSLWDGNIQYF
TGCGCCAGCAGCTTGTGGGACGGAAACATTCAGTACTTC
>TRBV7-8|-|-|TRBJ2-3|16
CASSPRVQRATDTQYF
TGTGCCAGCAGCCCCCGGGTTCAGCGGGCGACAGATACGCAGTATTTT
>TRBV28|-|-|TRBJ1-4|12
CASSLSVRGLFF
TGTGCCAGCAGTTTATCAGTACGGGGACTGTTTTTT
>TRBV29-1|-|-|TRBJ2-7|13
CSVEADYSYEQYF
TGCAGCGTTGAGGCGGACTACTCCTACGAGCAGTACTTC
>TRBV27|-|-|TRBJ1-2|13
CASSLQGSYGYTF
TGTGCCAGCAGTCTACAGGGCTCCTATGGCTACACCTTC
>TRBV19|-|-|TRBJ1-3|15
CASIGLHYSGNTIYF
TGTGCCAGTATCGGGCTGCACTACTCTGGAAACACCATATATTTT
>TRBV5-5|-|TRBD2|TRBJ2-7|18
CASSRVAGGLLIPYEQYF
TGTGCCAGCAGCCGGGTAGCGGGGGGCCTGTTAATTCCCTACGAGCAGTACTTC
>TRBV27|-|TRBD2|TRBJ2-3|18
CASSLIERGGRGTDTQYF
TGTGCCAGCAGTTTAATTGAGCGGGGGGGGCGTGGCACAGATACGCAGTATTTT
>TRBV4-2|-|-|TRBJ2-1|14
CASSGGSSYNEQFF
TGTGCCAGCAGCGGGGGTAGCTCCTACAATGAGCAGTTCTTC
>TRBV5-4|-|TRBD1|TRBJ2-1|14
CASSLDRGSNEQFF
TGTGCCAGCAGCTTGGACAGGGGGAGCAATGAGCAGTTCTTC
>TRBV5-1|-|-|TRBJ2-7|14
CASSPIPGSYEQYF
TGCGCCAGCAGCCCGATCCCCGGCTCCTACGAGCAGTACTTC
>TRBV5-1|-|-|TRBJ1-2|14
CASSLSRQRDGYTF
TGCGCCAGCAGCTTGAGCCGACAGAGAGATGGCTACACCTTC
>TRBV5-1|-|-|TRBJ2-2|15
CASSFGTMNTGELFF
TGCGCCAGCAGCTTCGGCACCATGAACACCGGGGAGCTGTTTTTT
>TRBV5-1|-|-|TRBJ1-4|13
CASSFDGPEKLFF
TGCGCCAGCAGCTTTGACGGGCCTGAAAAACTGTTTTTT
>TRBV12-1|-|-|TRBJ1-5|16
CASSSSGQGGNQPQHF
TGTGCCAGCAGCTCGTCCGGCCAGGGAGGCAATCAGCCCCAGCATTTT
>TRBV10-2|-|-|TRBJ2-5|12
CASRRYQETQYF
TGCGCCAGCAGGCGGTACCAAGAGACCCAGTACTTC
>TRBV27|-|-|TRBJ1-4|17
CASSLTEKTGANEKLFF
TGTGCCAGCAGCTTAACAGAGAAGACGGGCGCTAATGAAAAACTGTTTTTT